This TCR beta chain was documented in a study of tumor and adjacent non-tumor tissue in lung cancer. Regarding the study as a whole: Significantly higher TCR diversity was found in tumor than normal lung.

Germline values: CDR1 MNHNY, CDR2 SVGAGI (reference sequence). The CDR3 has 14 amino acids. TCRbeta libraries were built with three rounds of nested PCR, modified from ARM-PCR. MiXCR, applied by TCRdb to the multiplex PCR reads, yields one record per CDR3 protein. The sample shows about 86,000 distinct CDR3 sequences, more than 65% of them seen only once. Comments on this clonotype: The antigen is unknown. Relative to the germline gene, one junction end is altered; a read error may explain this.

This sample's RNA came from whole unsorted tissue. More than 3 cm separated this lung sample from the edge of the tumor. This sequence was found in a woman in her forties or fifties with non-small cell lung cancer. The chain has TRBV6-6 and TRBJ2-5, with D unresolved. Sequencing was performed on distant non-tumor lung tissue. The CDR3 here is CASSDSDTQETQYF. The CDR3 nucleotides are TGTGCCAGCAGTGACTCGGATACTCAAGAGACTCAGTACTTC.